One sample yielded the 17 T cell receptor beta chains listed below, sequenced in a study of T cell responses to AZD1222 COVID-19 vaccine. Generated by immunoSEQ multiplex PCR, the TCRdb table keeps only in-frame clones and is missing some. The sample yields some 180,000 clones, 80% to 95% seen once. Sequencing used peripheral blood, obtained 28 days after the second AZD1222 dose. Receptors were obtained from an adult who received the AZD1222 COVID-19 vaccine.

The V call is TRBV5-4, the J call TRBJ2-7; tentatively, D is TRBD2 (6 bases). Germline CDR1 SGHNT, CDR2 YYREEE (reference sequence). The CDR3 is 15 amino acids. The V end was cut by 3 bases, the J end by 7 bases, with 20 bases between. In nucleotides, the CDR3 is TGTGCCAGCAGCTGGGACTCCCTGAGGAGTAGGGAGCAGTACTTC. This codes for CASSWDSLRSREQYF.

This clone appeared a single time. J is TRBJ2-1 and V is TRBV3-1 (or the pseudogene TRBV3-2), with TRBD2 matching 10 bases. The CDR3 contains 17 residues. With V trimmed by 1 base and J by 4 bases, 7 bases remained unmatched. CDR1 and CDR2 (germline): LGHDT, YNNKEL (reference sequence). In nucleotides, the CDR3 is TGTGCCAGCAGCCAAGGGGCTACTAGCGGGGCATACAATGAGCAGTTCTTC. This gives the protein CASSQGATSGAYNEQFF.

V gene TRBV5-1 combines with J gene TRBJ1-5; D unclear. V was pared by 1 base and J by 5 bases, with 13 bases between. The CDR3 contains 15 residues. Germline-derived CDR1 and CDR2 are SGHRS and YFSETQ. The CDR3 nucleotides are TGCGCCAGCAGCTTGAATGCGGAGAGTCATCAGCCCCAGCATTTT. Translated: CASSLNAESHQPQHF.

J is TRBJ2-3 and V is TRBV9; D possibly matches TRBD1 or TRBD2 (6 bases each). V was pared by 4 bases and J by 3 bases, with 24 bases between. Germline CDR1 is SGDLS and CDR2 is YYNGEE. The CDR3 is made up of 18 amino acids. The CDR3 loop is CASSQPGGSGSRTDTQYF. The CDR3 nucleotides are TGTGCCAGCAGCCAACCCGGGGGCTCGGGGTCTAGGACAGATACGCAGTATTTT.

The chain has TRBV2 and TRBJ2-3; D is unclear. From germline, CDR1 is SNHLY and CDR2 FYNNEI. This CDR3 contains 12 residues. V lost 6 bases and J lost 5, with 9 bases in between. The CDR3 DNA is TGTGCCAGCAGGGTCCTTGTAGATACGCAGTATTTT. This sequence encodes CASRVLVDTQYF.

The J gene is TRBJ2-6, the V gene TRBV11-3; D call uncertain. CDR1 and CDR2 (germline): SGHNT, YENEEA. V lost 5 bases and J lost 0, with 2 bases in between. The CDR3 runs to 13 residues. CDR3 region: CASSPSGANVLTF. CDR3 coding DNA: TGTGCCAGCAGCCCCTCTGGGGCCAACGTCCTGACTTTC.

This chain joins TRBV25-1 and TRBJ1-4, with D perhaps TRBD1 (6 bases). The CDR3 covers 15 residues. V was cut by 4 bases and J by 8 bases, with 17 bases left in between. Germline loops: CDR1 MGHDK, CDR2 SYGVNS. The CDR3: CASSVPWGRGEKLFF. The CDR3 DNA reads TGTGCCAGCAGTGTCCCATGGGGGCGAGGGGAAAAACTGTTTTTT.

V and J are TRBV28 and TRBJ1-5; no clear D. Looked up from germline, CDR1 is MDHEN and CDR2 is SYDVKM. This CDR3 has 17 residues. Deletions cut 2 bases from V and 0 bases from J, with 14 bases between. CDR3 loop: CASSLTHDGPSNQPQHF. Written as DNA, the CDR3 is TGTGCCAGCAGTTTAACCCATGACGGACCTAGCAATCAGCCCCAGCATTTT.

The chain joins TRBV14 to TRBJ1-6, with D hard to call. Per the germline V gene, CDR1 is SGHDN and CDR2 is FVKESK. The ends were cut back, 4 bases at V and 7 bases at J, with 14 bases in the middle. This CDR3 spans 15 amino acids. CDR3 residues: CASSLTDLANSPLHF. CDR3 DNA sequence: TGTGCCAGCAGCCTAACAGACTTAGCCAATTCACCCCTCCACTTT.

The chain combines TRBV15 with TRBJ2-5; weak D call: TRBD2 (5 bases). Germline V gene sequence: CDR1 LNHNV, CDR2 YYDKDF (reference sequence). This CDR3 region has 15 residues. The germline V and J ends were trimmed by 9 bases and 2 bases, with 19 bases remaining between them. The DNA for the CDR3 is TGTGCCACGGTTAGTGGAACCGGGGTTCAAGAGACCCAGTACTTC. This encodes CATVSGTGVQETQYF.

The chain couples TRBV7-9 to TRBJ1-2, with D unclear. CDR3 length: 11 residues. Germline lookup yields CDR1 SEHNR and CDR2 FQNEAQ (reference sequence). Trimming shortened V by 1 base and J by 8 bases, and 5 bases separated the two germline ends. The CDR3 nucleotides are TGTGCCAGCAGCTTAGACGTAGGCTACACCTTC. Protein product: CASSLDVGYTF.

A single count supports this clone. The rearrangement uses TRBV7-9 and TRBJ2-7; D gene uncertain. Germline CDR1 SEHNR, CDR2 FQNEAQ (reference sequence). V was cut by 5 bases and J by 2 bases, with 13 bases left in between. The CDR3 runs 14 residues. This CDR3 is CASSPYTGTYEQYF. As DNA, the CDR3 is TGTGCCAGCAGCCCCTACACTGGAACCTACGAGCAGTACTTC.

The chain employs TRBV19 and TRBJ1-2, with D possibly matching TRBD1 (5 bases). Per germline, CDR1 LNHDA and CDR2 SQIVND (reference sequence). This CDR3 is 14 amino acids long. V was pared by 4 bases and J by 3 bases, with 12 bases between. In nucleotides, the CDR3 is TGTGCCAGTAGTACCTCCGGGACTGACTATGGCTACACCTTC. Translated: CASSTSGTDYGYTF.

The V and J genes are TRBV4-2 and TRBJ2-1, with 10 bases fitting TRBD2. The V gene end was trimmed by 0 bases and the J gene end by 9 bases; junction bases not matched to a gene: 8. CDR1 and CDR2 (germline): LGHNA, YNFKEQ. This CDR3 spans 16 amino acids. In DNA, the CDR3 is TGTGCCAGCAGCCAAGATCGTATAGCGGGAGGAACTGAGCAGTTCTTC. Amino acid sequence: CASSQDRIAGGTEQFF.

The V and J genes are TRBV11-1 and TRBJ2-1, with a possible D match to TRBD2 (6 bases). In germline, CDR1 is SGHAT, CDR2 FQDESV (reference sequence). This CDR3 is built from 14 residues. Deletions cut 6 bases from V and 6 bases from J, with 15 bases between. The DNA of the CDR3 is TGTGCCAGCAGGGTACCGGGGGATGGCAATGAGCAGTTCTTC. Protein product: CASRVPGDGNEQFF.

The chain links TRBV6-5 to TRBJ2-7, with D uncertain. Germline-derived CDR1 and CDR2 are MNHEY and SVGAGI. V lost 10 bases to trimming and J lost 5 bases, with 18 bases between them. The CDR3 covers 13 residues. This CDR3 reads CATQVPKWDEQYF. Written as DNA, the CDR3 is TGTGCCACCCAGGTCCCCAAGTGGGACGAGCAGTACTTC.

The sample holds one count of this clone. The chain couples TRBV18 to TRBJ1-5; perhaps TRBD1 as D (5 bases). V lost 6 bases and J 9 bases, leaving 21 bases between the germline ends. Germline V gives CDR1 KGHSH, CDR2 LQKENI. The CDR3 sequence is 15 residues long. CDR3 region: CASSKTDSSTMPQHF. The CDR3 DNA reads as TGTGCCAGCTCGAAGACAGACAGCAGCACGATGCCCCAGCATTTT.